This T cell receptor beta chain was captured in a study of blood T cell repertoires in COVID-19. Whole-study context: PBMCs, B-cell-depleted T cells, or T cells provided the cDNA or gDNA that made up the material.

The CDR3 sequence is 15 residues long. Per germline, CDR1 SGHTA and CDR2 FQGNSA. The germline V and J ends were trimmed by 2 bases and 2 bases, with 10 bases remaining between them. In the original processing: Nucleated cell counts were estimated from reference gene primer amplification. The protocol was immunoSEQ multiplex PCR, while the TCRdb copy is restricted to in-frame clones and leaves out a portion. The V and J calls and the clone size are those of that table, but D and trimming were determined from the DNA. The sample lists 55,000 to 85,000 clones; more than 60% were seen once. Specimen: peripheral blood. This chain joins TRBV7-2 and TRBJ1-5, with D perhaps TRBD1 (5 bases). This TCR derives from a man aged 60-69 years with acute or convalescent COVID-19. The CDR3 is CASSLMARGNQPQHF. The CDR3 region has the DNA TGTGCCAGCAGCTTAATGGCCAGGGGCAATCAGCCCCAGCATTTT.